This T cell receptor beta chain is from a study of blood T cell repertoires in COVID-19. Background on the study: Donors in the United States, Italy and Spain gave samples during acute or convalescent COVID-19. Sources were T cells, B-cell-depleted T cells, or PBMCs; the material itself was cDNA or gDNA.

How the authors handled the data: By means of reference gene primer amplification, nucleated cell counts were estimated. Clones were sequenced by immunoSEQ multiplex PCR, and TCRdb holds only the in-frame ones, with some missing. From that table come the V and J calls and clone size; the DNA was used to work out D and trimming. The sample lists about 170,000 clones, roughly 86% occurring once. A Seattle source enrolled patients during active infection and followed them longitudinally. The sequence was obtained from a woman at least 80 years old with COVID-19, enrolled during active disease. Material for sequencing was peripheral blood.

The CDR3 here is CASSLAGTRRGTDTQYF. For the CDR3, the DNA is TGTGCCAGCAGCTTAGCCGGGACTAGAAGAGGCACAGATACGCAGTATTTT. The J gene is TRBJ2-3, the V gene TRBV11-2; 8 bases are shared with TRBD2. The CDR3 runs to 17 residues. Germline-derived CDR1 and CDR2 are SGHAT and FQNNGV. V lost 1 base and J lost 1; bases outside the gene matches: 7.